The following is a TCR beta chain sequence with its context. Its antigen specificity is not known. Within one base of it there is no much larger clone, and no base qualities were kept. This specimen belongs to a study of T cell repertoires in cytomegalovirus infection (dated by TCRdb to between 2019 and 2020). Concerning the study at large: Alongside well-studied HLA-B-restricted epitopes, the peptide stimulations were aimed at recently identified HLA-C-restricted CMV epitopes, whose presentation resists viral immunomodulation. Because public TCR beta signatures pointed to carriage of CMV infection together with the matching HLA type, the HLA type of each donor mattered for the analysis.

The intended sense of this specimen's treatment or condition label: in vitro stimulation with specific CMV peptide epitopes to enrich CMV-specific T cells. What the work shows at the level of the full study, not this receptor alone: In both this cohort and an independent roughly 350-donor cohort, the cumulative frequency of public TCR beta family members distinguished carriers of CMV infection plus the relevant HLA type. The ex vivo response was dominated by HLA-C-restricted CMV-specific TCR beta clonotypes, which also provided the single most frequent clonotype in two of eight donors.

From the cysteine through the phenylalanine, the CDR3 covers 14 amino acids. Only the CDR3 portion is preserved as DNA: 42 bases, with reading frame beginning at the first base. CDR1 and CDR2 are read off the germline V gene as SGHVS and FNYEAQ. Trimmed from V: 7 bases; trimmed from J: 3 bases; junction bases lacking a gene match: 7. The sequencer listed for this sample is Illumina HiSeq 1500. TCRdb reworked the public reads: Q25 trimming with fastp, MiXCR clone assembly, productive beta chains retained. Every CDR3 protein is listed once, alongside the most common genes and DNA of its rows. The sample table lists some 920,000 distinct CDR3 sequences, about a third of them with a count of one. Roughly an eighth of the sample belongs to the ten largest clones.

The clonotype comes from a human donor in good health (CMV status not recorded). Some clones in this sample may be carry-over from other donors' samples. The rearrangement combines TRBV7-6 with TRBJ2-3, and 7 junctional nucleotides match TRBD1. The sequenced sample was cultured CD8+ T cells from PBMCs, obtained from culture after CMV antigen stimulation. The DNA sequence is given as TGTGCCAGCACCGACAGGGAATCGACAGATACGCAGTATTTT. The resulting protein is CASTDRESTDTQYF.